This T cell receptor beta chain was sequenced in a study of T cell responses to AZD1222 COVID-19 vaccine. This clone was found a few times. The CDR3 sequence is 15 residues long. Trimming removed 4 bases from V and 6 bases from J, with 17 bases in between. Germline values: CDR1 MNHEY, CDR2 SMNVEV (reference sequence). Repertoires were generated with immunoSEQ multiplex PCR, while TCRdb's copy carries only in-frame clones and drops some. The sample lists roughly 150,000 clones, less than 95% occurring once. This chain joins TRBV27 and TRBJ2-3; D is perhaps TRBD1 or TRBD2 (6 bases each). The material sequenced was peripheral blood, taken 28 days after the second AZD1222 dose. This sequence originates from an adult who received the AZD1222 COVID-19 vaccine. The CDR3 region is CASSWGATFVDTQYF. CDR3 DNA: TGTGCCAGCAGTTGGGGGGCCACGTTTGTGGATACGCAGTATTTT.